The 17 T cell receptor beta chains below all came from one sample that was sequenced in a study of glioma-infiltrating T cells after dendritic cell vaccination. Measured with immunoSEQ multiplex PCR; TCRdb has only the in-frame clones, and not every one. The sample consists of about 50,000 clones, 85% to 90% of them appearing once. The material was blood, obtained before dendritic cell vaccination. The receptors were sampled from a human donor with glioblastoma.

The V call is TRBV11-3, the J call TRBJ1-2, with 11 bases identical to TRBD1. CDR3 length equals 14 residues. V lost 4 bases, J lost 5 bases, and 3 bases stayed unmatched. Germline V lookup: CDR1 SGHNT, CDR2 YENEEA. The CDR3 coding sequence is TGTGCCAGCAGCTGGGGACAGGGGGTATATGGCTACACCTTC. Encoded protein: CASSWGQGVYGYTF.

The gene calls are TRBV30 and TRBJ1-5, with TRBD1 as a possible D gene (5 bases). V shed 0 bases and J shed 5 bases, with 14 bases lying between them. This CDR3 comprises 15 residues. In germline, CDR1 is GTSNPN, CDR2 SVGIG (reference sequence). The DNA of the CDR3 is TGTGCCTGGAGTGTAGGGCAGGGTGATTATCAGCCCCAGCATTTT. Translation: CAWSVGQGDYQPQHF.

The V and J genes are TRBV27 and TRBJ2-2; TRBD2 aligns across 7 bases. V lost 1 base, J lost 1 base, and 3 bases stayed unmatched. The germline gives CDR1 MNHEY, CDR2 SMNVEV (reference sequence). The CDR3 totals 16 residues. CDR3 loop: CASSLFASGNTGELFF. The DNA for the CDR3 is TGTGCCAGCAGTTTATTTGCTAGCGGGAACACCGGGGAGCTGTTTTTT.

This clone turned up a few times. This rearrangement joins TRBV19 to TRBJ2-6; 7 bases are shared with TRBD2. The junction had 6 bases not matched to a gene; V was cut back by 7 bases and J by 3 bases. In germline, CDR1 is LNHDA, CDR2 SQIVND (reference sequence). The CDR3 totals 15 residues. The CDR3 nucleotides are TGTGCCAGTAAAGAAGCGGGGATTGGGGCCAACGTCCTGACTTTC. Translating gives CASKEAGIGANVLTF.

The V and J genes are TRBV29-1 and TRBJ2-5, with a weak D call TRBD2 (5 bases). This CDR3 has 13 amino acids. The V gene's germline CDR1 is SQVTM and CDR2 ANQGSEA. V was shortened by 7 bases and J by 0 bases, with 12 bases between the two germline ends. CDR3 bases: TGCAGCGCCCTGGACGGGAACCAAGAGACCCAGTACTTC. This encodes CSALDGNQETQYF.

CDR3 bases: TGTGCCAGCAGCACGACAGGGTACGGCTACACCTTC. This gives the protein CASSTTGYGYTF. The V and J genes are TRBV11-2 and TRBJ1-2, with 7 bases identical to TRBD1. The CDR3 is made up of 12 amino acids. From germline, CDR1 is SGHAT and CDR2 FQNNGV. Trimming took 5 bases from V and 8 from J; bases not matched to a gene: 5.

The rearrangement uses TRBV12-5 and TRBJ2-1; D is unclear. Germline V gene sequence: CDR1 LGHNT, CDR2 FRNRAP. This CDR3 has 14 residues. Between the trimmed V and J ends, which lost 8 bases and 4 bases, there was a span of 15 bases. CDR3 amino acids: CASPPPPGYNEQFF. DNA for the CDR3: TGTGCTAGTCCCCCACCCCCCGGTTACAATGAGCAGTTCTTC.

On this clone itself: The sample contains more than one DNA sequence encoding this CDR3. CDR3 protein: CSVAAGGGGEQFF. Here the CDR3 DNA reads TGCAGCGTTGCGGCCGGGGGTGGGGGTGAGCAGTTCTTC. The V call is TRBV29-1, the J call TRBJ2-1, with D possibly matching TRBD2 (6 bases). Between the trimmed V and J ends, which lost 4 bases and 9 bases, there was a span of 16 bases. CDR3 length: 13 amino acids. The germline V gene encodes CDR1 SQVTM and CDR2 ANQGSEA.

This clone was counted once. The chain links TRBV27 to TRBJ2-7; D not resolved. Trimming stripped 5 bases from V and 2 bases from J, with 13 bases between. CDR1 and CDR2 from the germline V gene are MNHEY and SMNVEV (reference sequence). The CDR3 runs 14 residues. CDR3 amino acids: CASSRKVETYEQYF. DNA of the CDR3: TGTGCCAGCAGTCGCAAAGTCGAGACCTACGAGCAGTACTTC.

This chain connects TRBV7-9 to TRBJ1-4; D is unresolved. This CDR3 spans 11 amino acids. Trimming removed 6 bases at V and 13 bases at J, with 12 bases between. Looked up from germline, CDR1 is SEHNR and CDR2 is FQNEAQ (reference sequence). The CDR3 DNA reads as TGTGCCAGCAGTCGGGAACAATCACTGTTTTTT. Encoded protein: CASSREQSLFF.

This rearrangement joins TRBV2 to TRBJ1-6; 10 positions agree with TRBD1. Germline trimming cut 6 bases from V and 9 bases from J; bases unmatched to any gene: 11. The CDR3 has 16 amino acids. Per germline, CDR1 SNHLY and CDR2 FYNNEI. The CDR3 spells CASRENDRGLISPLHF. The CDR3 nucleotides are TGTGCCAGCAGAGAAAACGACAGGGGGCTGATTTCACCCCTCCACTTT.

The chain carries TRBV9 and TRBJ1-1, with D uncertain. The ends were cut back, 4 bases at V and 4 bases at J, with 14 bases in the middle. The CDR3 runs to 14 residues. The germline V gene has CDR1 SGDLS and CDR2 YYNGEE. In DNA, the CDR3 is TGTGCCAGCAGCCTCCGGCCGGGGAGCACTGAAGCTTTCTTT. Translated: CASSLRPGSTEAFF.

About this clone itself: At one end the junction does not follow the germline gene, possibly because of a read error. The identical CDR3 is also encoded by other nucleotide sequences in the sample. The V gene is TRBV6-1, the J gene TRBJ1-6; D possibly corresponds to TRBD1 (5 bases). Looked up from germline, CDR1 is MNHNS and CDR2 is SASEGT. The CDR3 consists of 17 residues. Here the CDR3 DNA reads TGTGCCAGCAGTGAACGACAGCTGAGCTCCTATAATTCCCCCCTCCACTTT. Protein sequence: CASSERQLSSYNSPLHF.

V and J are TRBV6-5 and TRBJ2-5; a possible D gene is TRBD2 (6 bases). Deletions cut 8 bases from V and 2 bases from J, with 9 bases between. This CDR3 is 12 amino acids long. Per the germline V gene, CDR1 is MNHEY and CDR2 is SVGAGI. The CDR3 region is CASGEVQETQYF. The CDR3 DNA follows: TGTGCCAGCGGGGAGGTACAAGAGACCCAGTACTTC.

V gene TRBV28 combines with J gene TRBJ2-7, with TRBD2 matching over 10 bases. Germline lookup yields CDR1 MDHEN and CDR2 SYDVKM. The CDR3 is made up of 16 amino acids. V gave up 6 bases and J gave up 7 bases; unmatched junction bases: 15. CDR3 sequence: CASRSILAGDLGEQYF. The CDR3 nucleotides read TGTGCCAGCAGGTCAATCCTAGCGGGAGACCTCGGGGAGCAGTACTTC.

This chain joins TRBV7-2 and TRBJ1-2; possible D gene TRBD1, 6 bases. CDR3 length: 15 amino acids. V was cut by 6 bases and J by 4 bases, with 18 bases left in between. Germline values: CDR1 SGHTA, CDR2 FQGNSA. The CDR3 sequence is CASRTGGTRGYGYTF. Here the CDR3 DNA reads TGTGCCAGCAGGACGGGGGGCACACGAGGCTATGGCTACACCTTC.

The V call is TRBV10-3, the J call TRBJ2-1; 7 nucleotides line up with TRBD2. The CDR3 contains 16 residues. Germline V lookup: CDR1 ENHRY, CDR2 SYGVKD. V lost 7 bases to trimming and J lost 6 bases; unmatched junction nucleotides: 15. DNA for the CDR3: TGTGCCATCACACCAGCGGGACTCCGGAGGGGCAATGAGCAGTTCTTC. This translates into CAITPAGLRRGNEQFF.